A selection of T cell receptor beta chains follows, all from one sample in a study of identifying expanded T cells in peripheral blood. Data came from immunoSEQ multiplex PCR; TCRdb stores just in-frame clones and leaves some out. The sample lists 70,000 to 95,000 clones, about nine tenths seen once, with 3.9% in the top ten. Sequencing used blood. These receptors were obtained from a person between 18 and 70 years old in good health. Each CDR3 is given with its conserved first and last residue. Fields, in order: clone size, V gene, CDR3 length, J gene, CDR3 protein. Rows give clone size only sometimes, using once, few, many, or a class for an expanded clone.

clone_size: NA
v_call: TRBV6-5
cdr3_length: 16
j_call: TRBJ1-2
cdr3_aa: CASSYSGTGGADGYTF

clone_size: NA
v_call: TRBV5-4
cdr3_length: 13
j_call: TRBJ2-7
cdr3_aa: CASSTGTRYEQYF

clone_size: once
v_call: TRBV5-1
cdr3_length: 14
j_call: TRBJ1-2
cdr3_aa: CASSLARGGNGYTF

clone_size: few
v_call: TRBV4-1
cdr3_length: 14
j_call: TRBJ1-2
cdr3_aa: CASSQDYSNYGYTF

clone_size: NA
v_call: TRBV5-1
cdr3_length: 16
j_call: TRBJ2-5
cdr3_aa: CASSSGASGISRTQYF

clone_size: once
v_call: TRBV5-4
cdr3_length: 17
j_call: TRBJ1-5
cdr3_aa: CASSHQDGLWGDQPQHF

clone_size: NA
v_call: TRBV19
cdr3_length: 15
j_call: TRBJ2-1
cdr3_aa: CASSLGTPSYNEQFF

clone_size: once
v_call: TRBV5-1
cdr3_length: 17
j_call: TRBJ2-3
cdr3_aa: CASSPGTSGGAYDTQYF

clone_size: NA
v_call: TRBV19
cdr3_length: 14
j_call: TRBJ2-1
cdr3_aa: CASNVQVSYNEQFF

clone_size: NA
v_call: TRBV19
cdr3_length: 15
j_call: TRBJ1-5
cdr3_aa: CASRGLMYSNQPQHF

clone_size: medium-sized
v_call: TRBV5-6
cdr3_length: 15
j_call: TRBJ2-1
cdr3_aa: CASSLGQGAYNEQFF

clone_size: many
v_call: TRBV19
cdr3_length: 13
j_call: TRBJ1-1
cdr3_aa: CASSISMNTEAFF

clone_size: once
v_call: TRBV9
cdr3_length: 12
j_call: TRBJ1-2
cdr3_aa: CASSARTYGYTF

clone_size: NA
v_call: TRBV6-6
cdr3_length: 14
j_call: TRBJ2-3
cdr3_aa: CASSFTTSTDTQYF

clone_size: NA
v_call: TRBV4-2
cdr3_length: 15
j_call: TRBJ1-4
cdr3_aa: CASSYEQGAEEKLFF